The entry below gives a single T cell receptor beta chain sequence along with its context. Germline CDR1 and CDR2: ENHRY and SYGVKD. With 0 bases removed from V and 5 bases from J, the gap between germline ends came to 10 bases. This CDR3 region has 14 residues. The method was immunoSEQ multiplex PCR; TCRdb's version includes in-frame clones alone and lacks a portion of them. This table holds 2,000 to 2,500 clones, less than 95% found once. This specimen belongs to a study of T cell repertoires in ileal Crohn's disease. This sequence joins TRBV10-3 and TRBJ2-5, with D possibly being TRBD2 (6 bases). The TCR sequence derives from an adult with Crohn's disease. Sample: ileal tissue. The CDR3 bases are TGTGCCATCAGTGAGTCGACTAGGGGTGAGACCCAGTACTTC. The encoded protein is CAISESTRGETQYF.